These 2 T cell receptor beta chains came from one sample sequenced in a study of human T cells and chemical hapten exposure. The time point denotes: patch test 1, 2 weeks after DPC sensitization. Treatment here: therapeutic diphenylcyclopropenone sensitization with weekly scalp DPC. Each CDR3 protein gets one entry after TCRdb re-called the RACE reads with MiXCR. The sample contains some 91,000 distinct CDR3 sequences, under 15% of which appear only once. Sequencing was performed on whole blood, taken in connection with sensitization to the hapten diphenylcyclopropenone (DPC). These receptors were obtained from a woman aged 40-49 years with alopecia areata. Some clones in this sample may be carry-over from other donors' samples.

The J gene is TRBJ1-1, the V gene TRBV15; D is possibly TRBD1 (5 bases). The CDR3 contains 12 residues. Deletions cut 0 bases from V and 8 bases from J, with 7 bases between. Germline-derived CDR1 and CDR2 are LNHNV and YYDKDF (reference sequence). The CDR3 sequence is CATSREGVEAFF. DNA for the CDR3: TGTGCCACCAGCAGAGAGGGGGTCGAAGCTTTCTTT.

The table lists this clonotype with a few counts. The chain has TRBV28 and TRBJ1-4; no firm D call. V lost 6 bases to trimming and J lost 5 bases, with 10 bases between them. The CDR3 covers 13 residues. Looked up from germline, CDR1 is MDHEN and CDR2 is SYDVKM. CDR3 nucleotide sequence: TGTGCCAGCAGAACTGGGCTAAATGAAAAACTGTTTTTT. Translation: CASRTGLNEKLFF.